This T cell receptor (beta chain) originates from a study of liver allograft versus peripheral blood T cells. Study information: Comparative analysis was performed on T cell receptor repertoires from transplanted livers and from recipients' peripheral blood.

This CDR3 has 11 amino acids. The V end was cut by 7 bases, the J end by 7 bases, with 11 bases between. The germline gives CDR1 SGHAT, CDR2 FQNNGV. TCRdb passed the reads through MiXCR, listing each CDR3 protein once. In the table there are 7,000 to 9,000 distinct CDR3 sequences, approximately 17% of which are singletons. The chain carries TRBV11-2 and TRBJ2-7; D remains unclear. The clonotype was recovered from a human patient who had a liver transplant. Some of these T cells may belong to the graft donor. CDR3 nucleotides: TGTGCCAGCACCCCGGACCGGGAGCAGTACTTC. Translation: CASTPDREQYF.